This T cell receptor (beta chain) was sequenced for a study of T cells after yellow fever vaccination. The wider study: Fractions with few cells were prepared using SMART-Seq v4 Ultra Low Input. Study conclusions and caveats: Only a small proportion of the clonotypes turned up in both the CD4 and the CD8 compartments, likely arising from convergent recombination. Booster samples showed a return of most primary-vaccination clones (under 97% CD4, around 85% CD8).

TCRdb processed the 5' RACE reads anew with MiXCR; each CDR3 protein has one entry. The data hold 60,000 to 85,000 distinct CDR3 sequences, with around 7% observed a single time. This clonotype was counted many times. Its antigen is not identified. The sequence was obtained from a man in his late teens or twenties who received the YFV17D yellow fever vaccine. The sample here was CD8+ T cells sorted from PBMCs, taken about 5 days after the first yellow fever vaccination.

CDR3 DNA: TGTGCCAGCAGTCGACCCGGGACAGGGGAAGAGACCCAGTACTTC. Translated, it gives CASSRPGTGEETQYF. This rearrangement joins TRBV7-2 to TRBJ2-5, with TRBD1 matching 10 bases. J was trimmed by 3 bases and V by 6 bases; bases with no gene match: 7. Per germline, CDR1 SGHTA and CDR2 FQGNSA. The CDR3 runs 15 residues.